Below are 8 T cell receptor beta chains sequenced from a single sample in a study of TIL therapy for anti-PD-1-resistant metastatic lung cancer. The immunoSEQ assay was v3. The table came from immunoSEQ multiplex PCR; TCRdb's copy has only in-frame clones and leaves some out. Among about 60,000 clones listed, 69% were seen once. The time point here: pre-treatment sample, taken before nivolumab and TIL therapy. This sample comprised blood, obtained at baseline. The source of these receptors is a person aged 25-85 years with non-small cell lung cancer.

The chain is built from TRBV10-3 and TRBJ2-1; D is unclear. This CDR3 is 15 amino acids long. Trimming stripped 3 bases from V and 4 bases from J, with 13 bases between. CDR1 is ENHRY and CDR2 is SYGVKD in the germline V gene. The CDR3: CAISESSSQYNEQFF. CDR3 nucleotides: TGTGCCATCAGTGAATCTTCCAGCCAGTACAATGAGCAGTTCTTC.

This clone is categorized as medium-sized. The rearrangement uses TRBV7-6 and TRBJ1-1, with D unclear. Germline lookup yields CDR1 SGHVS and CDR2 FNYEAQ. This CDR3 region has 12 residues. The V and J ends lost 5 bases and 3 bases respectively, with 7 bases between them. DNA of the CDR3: TGTGCCAGCAGCCGGGGTGACACTGAAGCTTTCTTT. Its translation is CASSRGDTEAFF.

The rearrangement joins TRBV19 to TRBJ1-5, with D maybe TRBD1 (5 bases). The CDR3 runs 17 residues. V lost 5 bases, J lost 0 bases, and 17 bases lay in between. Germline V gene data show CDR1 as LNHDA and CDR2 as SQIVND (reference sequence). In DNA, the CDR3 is TGTGCCAGTAGTTCCCGGGGGGACCTTTATAGCAATCAGCCCCAGCATTTT. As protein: CASSSRGDLYSNQPQHF.

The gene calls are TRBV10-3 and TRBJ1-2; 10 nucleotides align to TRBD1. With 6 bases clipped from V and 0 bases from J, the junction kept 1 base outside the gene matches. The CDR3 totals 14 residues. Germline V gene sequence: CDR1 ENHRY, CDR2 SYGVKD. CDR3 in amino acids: CAISGQGANYGYTF. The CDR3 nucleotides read TGTGCCATCAGCGGACAGGGGGCTAACTATGGCTACACCTTC.

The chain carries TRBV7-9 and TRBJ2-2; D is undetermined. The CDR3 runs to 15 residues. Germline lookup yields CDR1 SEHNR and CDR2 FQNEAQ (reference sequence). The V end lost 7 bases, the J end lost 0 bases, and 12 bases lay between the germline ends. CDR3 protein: CASILERTNTGELFF. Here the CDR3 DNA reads TGTGCCAGCATCCTAGAGAGGACGAACACCGGGGAGCTGTTTTTT.

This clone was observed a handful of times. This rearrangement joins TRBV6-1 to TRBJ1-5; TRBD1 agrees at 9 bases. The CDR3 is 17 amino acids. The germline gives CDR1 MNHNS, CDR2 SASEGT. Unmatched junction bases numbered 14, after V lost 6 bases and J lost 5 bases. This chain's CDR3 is CASSEQGAQFIHQPQHF. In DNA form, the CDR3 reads TGTGCCAGCAGCGAACAGGGGGCCCAATTTATTCATCAGCCCCAGCATTTT.

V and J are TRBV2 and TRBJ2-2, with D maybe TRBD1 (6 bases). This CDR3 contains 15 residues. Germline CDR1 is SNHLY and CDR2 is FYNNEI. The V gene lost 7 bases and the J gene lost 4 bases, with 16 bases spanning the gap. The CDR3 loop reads CASTGQRWGTGELFF. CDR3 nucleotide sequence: TGTGCCAGCACCGGACAGCGATGGGGCACCGGGGAGCTGTTTTTT. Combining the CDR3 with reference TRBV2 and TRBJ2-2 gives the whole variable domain EPEVTQTPSHQVTQMGQEVILRCVPISNHLYFYWYRQILGQKVEFLVSFYNNEISEKSEIFDDQFSVERPDGSNFTLKIRSTKLEDSAMYFCASTGQRWGTGELFFGEGSRLTVL.

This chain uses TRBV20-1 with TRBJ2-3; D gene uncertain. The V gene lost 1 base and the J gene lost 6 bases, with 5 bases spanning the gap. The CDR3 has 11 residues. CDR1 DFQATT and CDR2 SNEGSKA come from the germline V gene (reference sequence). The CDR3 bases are TGCAGTGCTAGAGTGGAGGATACGCAGTATTTT. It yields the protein CSARVEDTQYF.